This T cell receptor (beta chain) was recorded in a study of shared clonotypes between healthy human individuals. Authors' processing steps: Filtering of immunoSEQ junctional sequences could not match full-length read filtering. Sequencing was performed with immunoSEQ multiplex PCR; in TCRdb, only in-frame clones are kept and a portion is missing. V, J and clone size are taken as reported in that table, and D and trimming were inferred from the DNA itself. The sample holds about 2.2 million clones, around 93% seen once. Remarks on this clone: Its antigen is not identified.

Trimming removed 6 bases from V and 2 bases from J, with 7 bases in between. The CDR3 length is 12 residues. Germline lookup yields CDR1 MNHEY and CDR2 SMNVEV (reference sequence). Points from the study as a whole: Blood was the only sampled material, and tissue repertoires likely differ. Sharing across four donors was highest in naive CD4 (around 5%) and lowest in memory CD8 (around 0.4%).

The naive CD8 subset, CD45RO-negative cells positively selected for CCR7, excluded terminally differentiated effector memory CD45RA+ cells. What was sequenced was naive CD8+ T cells from PBMCs. The chain has TRBV27 and TRBJ2-5; D unclear. This clonotype was sampled from a young man in good health. Some clones in this sample may be carry-over from other donors' samples. CDR3 loop: CASRDGQETQYF. CDR3 bases: TGTGCCAGCAGAGACGGACAAGAGACCCAGTACTTC.